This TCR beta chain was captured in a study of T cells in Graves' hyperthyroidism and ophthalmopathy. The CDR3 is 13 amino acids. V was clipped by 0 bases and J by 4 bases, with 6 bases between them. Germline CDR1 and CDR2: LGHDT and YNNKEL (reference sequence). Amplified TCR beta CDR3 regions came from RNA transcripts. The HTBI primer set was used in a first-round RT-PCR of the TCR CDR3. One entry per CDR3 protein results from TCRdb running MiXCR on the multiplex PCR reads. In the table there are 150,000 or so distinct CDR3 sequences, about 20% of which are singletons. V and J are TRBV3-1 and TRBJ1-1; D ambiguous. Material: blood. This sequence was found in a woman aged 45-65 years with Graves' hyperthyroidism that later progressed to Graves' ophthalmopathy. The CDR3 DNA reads TGTGCCAGCAGCCAAGATATCCCCACTGAAGCTTTCTTT. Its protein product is CASSQDIPTEAFF.